These T cell receptor beta chains were read from a single sample in a study of Graves' ophthalmopathy and Graves' hyperthyroidism. TCRdb called the multiplex PCR reads again in MiXCR, with one record for every CDR3 protein. The repertoire consists of about 390,000 distinct CDR3 sequences, with 15% occurring once and the leading ten covering roughly 7%. Specimen: peripheral blood. The receptors come from a woman between 18 and 30 years old with stable Graves' hyperthyroidism. The conserved cysteine and the conserved F or W are not part of the CDR3 here. A D gene is named only where the DNA matches it firmly. Clone size is shown for a subset of rows, as once, few, many or a class of expanded clone.

cdr3_aa	v_call	d_call	j_call	clone_size
ASSSIGVGYGYT	TRBV7-2	NA	TRBJ1-2	many
SAGALYQETQY	TRBV20-1	NA	TRBJ2-5	many
ASSFLGFTEAF	TRBV28	NA	TRBJ1-1	many
ASSELPDRGGYEQY	TRBV28	TRBD1	TRBJ2-7	many
ASSQPNFRGAYEQY	TRBV12-3/TRBV12-4	NA	TRBJ2-7	many
ASDVPGQESEQY	TRBV6-1	TRBD1	TRBJ2-7	many
ASTEGETQY	TRBV2	NA	TRBJ2-5	many
ASSPGRRAETQY	TRBV7-8	NA	TRBJ2-5	many
ASSLSRQGGFHEQY	TRBV11-2	NA	TRBJ2-7	NA
ASKMGRSSYEQY	TRBV7-2	NA	TRBJ2-7	many
SVLRQGDQVSYGYT	TRBV29-1	TRBD1	TRBJ1-2	many
ASSVKMRTGGFTEQY	TRBV9	TRBD1	TRBJ2-7	many
ASSLGTGFSSYEQY	TRBV11-2	TRBD1	TRBJ2-7	many
ASTPTGRMDYEQY	TRBV7-8	NA	TRBJ2-7	few
ASSLAGGTADTQY	TRBV7-2	TRBD2	TRBJ2-3	NA
ASRLGGMGFTGANVLT	TRBV11-3	NA	TRBJ2-6	NA
ASSRTGVGYEQY	TRBV7-6	TRBD1	TRBJ2-7	many
ASSSLAGGKETQY	TRBV12-3/TRBV12-4	TRBD2	TRBJ2-5	many
ASSRGGDTGELF	TRBV6-1	TRBD2	TRBJ2-2	NA
ASMRQGYGEQY	TRBV12-3/TRBV12-4	NA	TRBJ2-7	many
ASSLSGALNTGELF	TRBV5-1	NA	TRBJ2-2	many
ASSYLPLASGANVLT	TRBV6-5	NA	TRBJ2-6	many
ASSGGPPQGNTIY	TRBV5-1	NA	TRBJ1-3	many
ASSLPRTGPIGTEAF	TRBV7-9	TRBD1	TRBJ1-1	few
ASSPRGSQYSYNEQF	TRBV12-3/TRBV12-4	NA	TRBJ2-1	NA
ASSPDRTRNTEAF	TRBV6-1	NA	TRBJ1-1	many
AISETGTGELF	TRBV10-3	NA	TRBJ2-2	NA
ASSSTGFLYGYT	TRBV28	NA	TRBJ1-2	many
SARDGERTEAF	TRBV20-1	NA	TRBJ1-1	many
ASGTGAGAQPQH	TRBV6-1	TRBD1	TRBJ1-5	many
AISDRDRIYEQY	TRBV10-3	TRBD1	TRBJ2-7	many
ASSYGVRTGELF	TRBV6-2/TRBV6-3	NA	TRBJ2-2	many
ASSVSVTEAF	TRBV10-1	NA	TRBJ1-1	many
ASSESGANQPQH	TRBV10-1	NA	TRBJ1-5	many
ASSLGSAYTEAF	TRBV12-3/TRBV12-4	NA	TRBJ1-1	many
ASSQGMRDVNTEAF	TRBV4-1	NA	TRBJ1-1	NA
ASSEAPQGLGEQY	TRBV6-1	NA	TRBJ2-7	many
ASTDRGDTEAF	TRBV7-9	NA	TRBJ1-1	many
ASSLGTTLDEQY	TRBV11-3	NA	TRBJ2-7	many
ASTSGGTEAF	TRBV6-2/TRBV6-3	NA	TRBJ1-1	many
SAPSGGTETQY	TRBV20-1	TRBD2	TRBJ2-5	many
ASKITGERIGIQPQH	TRBV19	TRBD1	TRBJ1-5	NA
ASSSPGEATEAF	TRBV12-3/TRBV12-4	NA	TRBJ1-1	many
SAPSRETQY	TRBV20-1	NA	TRBJ2-5	many
ASSEGAPRPSNTGELF	TRBV11-2	TRBD1	TRBJ2-2	few
ASSFLLQGGETQY	TRBV28	NA	TRBJ2-5	NA
ASSPTVGGYT	TRBV6-1	NA	TRBJ1-2	many
ASSFGTGSLIHTEAF	TRBV5-1	TRBD1	TRBJ1-1	many
ASSVGTSGGGHSGELF	TRBV9	TRBD2	TRBJ2-2	few
ASSQDRRQRKDYEQY	TRBV4-2	NA	TRBJ2-7	many
ASRTSGGAGGELF	TRBV2	TRBD2	TRBJ2-2	many
ASSRQGVGYGYT	TRBV7-2	TRBD1	TRBJ1-2	few
ASSIVTQHSNYGYT	TRBV19	NA	TRBJ1-2	many